This T cell receptor (beta chain) was identified during a study of tumor-infiltrating lymphocytes in primary liver carcinoma (dated by TCRdb to between 2016 and 2019). Some background on the complete study: The five patients, three men and two women aged 30 to 69 years, had hepatocellular carcinoma (four) or combined HCC and intrahepatic cholangiocarcinoma (one). The five patients had tumors of stage T1-T3 N0M0, with maximum diameters ranging from 4.2 to 10 cm. Samples yielded roughly 3.5 to 8 million productive TCRbeta reads; read depth did not differ significantly between tissue types. Across five regions of each liver tumor, along with adjacent normal tissue and blood, the study brought together TCRbeta repertoire sequencing, expression microarrays and whole-exome sequencing. TCRbeta repertoire sequencing covered 35 specimens from 5 patients: roughly 25 tumor regions, 5 adjacent noncancerous liver tissues and 5 peripheral blood samples. Repertoires from technical replicates were highly reproducible, with mean shared-clone rates approximately 0.92 and correlation coefficients above 0.95. What the study reported, not specific to this receptor: Only the TCR beta chain was sequenced, so true repertoire diversity is likely underestimated because unpaired alpha chains were not captured. Bulk unsorted samples precluded comparing CD4+ and CD8+ T cell repertoires. Consistent with antigen-driven expansion, pairs of tumor regions showed higher repertoire overlap (mean around 35%) than either tumor-adjacent pairs (about 17%) or tumor-blood pairs (about 15%). The study included only a few patients, and the authors note findings should be validated in a larger study. The top 250 clones accounted for a significantly greater share of the repertoire in tumors than in blood (p = 0.039).

A constant-region primer and ProtoScript II reverse transcriptase were used to reverse-transcribe TCRbeta-specific cDNA from roughly 480 ng total RNA. The TCRbeta libraries were prepared through three rounds of nested multiplex PCR following a slightly modified ARM-PCR procedure. Each of the first two PCR rounds ran for 9 to 10 cycles using multiplex TRBV1-TRBV30 forward primers together with a Cbeta reverse primer. A final 25-cycle PCR with Deep VentR polymerase added sample barcodes and Illumina adapters. Amplicons of 200-500 bp were gel-purified with a QIAquick gel extraction kit before sequencing. The TCRbeta amplicons were sequenced with 250-bp paired-end reads on an Illumina HiSeq 2500. In the authors' own workflow: Trimmomatic v0.33 was used to quality-trim the reads, and FLASH v1.2.11 was used to merge paired reads so that full CDR3 sequences could be recovered. MiGEC v1.2.1b assigned V, D and J germline segments to the rearranged TCRbeta sequences. Clonotype statistics and Shannon-Wiener diversity indices were calculated with VDJtools v1.0.0. To cut down on sampling bias, every analysis after diversity analysis relied on just the 250 most abundant clonotypes from each sample. TCRdb took the public reads, trimmed them with fastp at Q25, ran MiXCR for clone calling and kept in-frame beta chains. Each entry merges the rows of one CDR3 protein and shows their most common DNA and genes. None of the V and J calls come from the authors' own analysis; TCRdb made them. The sample profile shows about 120,000 distinct CDR3 sequences; roughly 75% of them were found once. The ten top clones hold 7.5% to 10% of the sample.

The germline V gene yields SGHAT for CDR1 and FQNNGV for CDR2. V loses 5 bases, J loses 13 bases, and the germline ends lie 24 bases apart. Including cysteine and phenylalanine, the CDR3 has 14 amino acids. The kept DNA is CDR3 alone, 42 bases in frame from the first base. Without any cell sorting, total RNA and DNA were extracted together from 20-30 mg of bulk tissue using the AllPrep DNA/RNA mini kit. A few patients with histopathologically diagnosed primary liver carcinoma underwent surgical resection in China between November 2015 and 2016. Chronic HBV infection was present in the patients, and the patients were treatment-naive at sampling. Fresh tumor and adjacent tissue pieces were bisected, with one half stored in RNAlater at -80 degrees C and the other half sent for histology. To note about this clonotype: It lacks a known antigen. Per-base qualities were not stored, and no clone one base away is much larger.

The TCR comes from a woman in her sixties or seventies with primary liver carcinoma and hepatitis B virus infection. The specimen sequenced was tumor-adjacent normal liver tissue. The sequence joins TRBV11-2 to TRBJ2-7; TRBD2 might be the D gene, on 5 matching bases. The DNA is TGTGCCAGCAGCCTGCCAGATGAAACTCAGCGGACTTACTTC. Its translation reads: CASSLPDETQRTYF.